Below are 25 T cell receptor beta chains sequenced from a single sample in a study of blood T cell repertoires in COVID-19. Using immunoSEQ multiplex PCR, the repertoire was profiled, and TCRdb retains in-frame clones only, with some absent. The sample includes some 220,000 clones, roughly 86% seen only once; the top ten take about 4%. Specimen: peripheral blood. These receptors were collected from a man aged 50-60 years with acute or convalescent COVID-19.

The chain carries TRBV19 and TRBJ1-5; TRBD1 agrees at 8 bases. V was pared by 4 bases and J by 5 bases, with 7 bases of the junction left unmatched. The CDR3 has 15 residues. CDR1 and CDR2 from the germline V gene are LNHDA and SQIVND (reference sequence). The DNA of the CDR3 is TGTGCCAGTAGTACTCAGACAGGGGTTCATCAGCCCCAGCATTTT. It translates to CASSTQTGVHQPQHF.

DNA of the CDR3: TGTGCCTGGAGTCGCGTTGCAACTAATGAAAAACTGTTTTTT. This translates into CAWSRVATNEKLFF. V is TRBV30 and J is TRBJ1-4; D gene unclear. The V gene lost 2 bases and the J gene lost 0 bases, with 7 bases spanning the gap. The germline V gene has CDR1 GTSNPN and CDR2 SVGIG (reference sequence). This CDR3 contains 14 residues.

The V gene is TRBV25-1, the J gene TRBJ2-5; no definite D call. V lost 4 bases to trimming and J lost 5 bases, with 5 bases between them. Germline CDR1 reads MGHDK; CDR2 reads SYGVNS. The CDR3 is 11 amino acids. The CDR3 loop reads CASSASETQYF. The CDR3 DNA follows: TGTGCCAGCAGTGCCTCGGAGACCCAGTACTTC. The variable domain in full, completed from reference TRBV25-1 and TRBJ2-5, reads EADIYQTPRYLVIGTGKKITLECSQTMGHDKMYWYQQDPGMELHLIHYSYGVNSTEKGDLSSESTVSRIRTEHFPLTLESARPSHTSQYLCASSASETQYFGPGTRLLVL.

This clone was observed a single time. The chain carries TRBV10-3 and TRBJ1-5; the D gene is possibly TRBD1 (6 bases). Germline CDR1 reads ENHRY; CDR2 reads SYGVKD. V was shortened by 6 bases and J by 3 bases, with 12 bases between the two germline ends. CDR3 length equals 14 residues. The CDR3 loop is CAIRSQGLNQPQHF. The CDR3 DNA reads as TGTGCCATCAGGTCACAGGGCCTCAATCAGCCCCAGCATTTT.

The sample holds a few counts of this clone. DNA for the CDR3: TGTGCCAGCAGCCAAGAGGGACTAGCGGACAATGAGCAGTTCTTC. Translating gives CASSQEGLADNEQFF. This chain connects TRBV3-1 (or the pseudogene TRBV3-2) to TRBJ2-1, with 11 bases that match TRBD2. Germline V CDR1 and CDR2: LGHDT, YNNKEL (reference sequence). The CDR3 contains 15 residues. The trim removed 0 bases at V and 5 bases at J, leaving 0 bases unmatched.

This clone was detected once. The chain joins TRBV6-6 to TRBJ1-2; weak D call: TRBD1 (5 bases). Between the trimmed V and J ends, which lost 5 bases and 2 bases, there was a span of 30 bases. Germline values: CDR1 MNHNY, CDR2 SVGAGI (reference sequence). CDR3 length: 20 amino acids. The CDR3: CASSPPRIGGSRGSNYGYTF. Written as DNA, the CDR3 is TGTGCCAGCAGTCCCCCACGGATTGGGGGGAGTCGCGGTTCCAACTATGGCTACACCTTC.

The chain recombines TRBV7-3 with TRBJ2-3; 9 nucleotides align to TRBD2. Trimming at V came to 5 bases and at J to 2 bases, leaving 5 bases not matched to a gene. Germline V gives CDR1 SGHTA, CDR2 FQGTGA. The CDR3 loop spans 15 amino acids. CDR3 region: CASSPSGGYTDTQYF. The DNA of the CDR3 is TGTGCCAGCAGCCCAAGCGGGGGGTACACAGATACGCAGTATTTT.

J is TRBJ1-1 and V is TRBV2, with 8 nucleotides matching TRBD1. CDR1 is SNHLY, CDR2 FYNNEI, per germline. J lost 7 bases, V lost 3 bases, and 7 bases had no gene match. The CDR3 totals 14 residues. CDR3 nucleotides: TGTGCCAGCAGTGACGGTCAGGGGGCAAATGAAGCTTTCTTT. Residues: CASSDGQGANEAFF.

The rearrangement joins TRBV6-6 to TRBJ1-5; the D gene is possibly TRBD1 (5 bases). V gave up 6 bases and J gave up 2 bases, with 11 bases separating them. The CDR3 extends over 14 amino acids. Germline CDR1 is MNHNY and CDR2 is SVGAGI (reference sequence). The CDR3 sequence: CASRAVGGNQPQHF. CDR3 nucleotide sequence: TGTGCCAGCAGGGCCGTAGGGGGCAATCAGCCCCAGCATTTT.

The chain couples TRBV6-5 to TRBJ1-1, with D uncertain. Germline lookup yields CDR1 MNHEY and CDR2 SVGAGI. V was clipped by 6 bases and J by 3 bases, with 17 bases between them. This CDR3 has 15 amino acids. CDR3 region: CASSWVREADTEAFF. CDR3 DNA: TGTGCCAGCAGCTGGGTTCGGGAAGCGGACACTGAAGCTTTCTTT.

This clone was seen a handful of times. V gene TRBV6-5 combines with J gene TRBJ1-6; D is unclear. The CDR3 is made up of 15 amino acids. CDR1 and CDR2 from the germline V gene are MNHEY and SVGAGI. With 3 bases removed from V and 6 bases from J, the gap between germline ends came to 12 bases. CDR3: CASSYFGESNSPLHF. In nucleotides, the CDR3 is TGTGCCAGCAGTTATTTTGGGGAGAGTAATTCACCCCTCCACTTT.

This chain uses TRBV21-1 with TRBJ2-7; the tabulated D call, TRBD2, remains unverified against the DNA. TRBV21-1 is labeled a pseudogene. The CDR3 contains 17 residues. The CDR3 here is CASSKDVGRPSSYEQYF. The CDR3 DNA reads as TGTGCCAGCAGCAAAGATGTAGGCCGGCCTAGCTCCTACGAGCAGTACTTC.

V is TRBV10-2 and J is TRBJ2-1; D is perhaps TRBD2 (6 bases). Germline V CDR1 and CDR2: WSHSY, SAAADI. The V gene lost 3 bases and the J gene lost 0 bases, with 9 bases spanning the gap. The CDR3 covers 15 residues. The CDR3 sequence is CASSDGGNSYNEQFF. The CDR3 DNA sequence: TGCGCCAGCAGTGATGGGGGGAACTCCTACAATGAGCAGTTCTTC.

The chain carries TRBV25-1 and TRBJ1-4, with D unresolved. The CDR3 extends over 13 amino acids. The germline V gene encodes CDR1 MGHDK and CDR2 SYGVNS. V was trimmed by 4 bases and J by 7 bases, leaving 10 bases between them. The CDR3 sequence is CASSGGDIEKLFF. CDR3 DNA sequence: TGTGCCAGCAGTGGTGGAGATATTGAAAAACTGTTTTTT.

This clone showed up just a few times. The CDR3 spells CAISTTSSSTDTQYF. Here the CDR3 DNA reads TGTGCCATCAGTACGACTAGCAGTAGCACAGATACGCAGTATTTT. The chain uses TRBV10-3 and TRBJ2-3, with TRBD2 identical over 7 bases. V was clipped by 5 bases and J by 0 bases; unmatched bases: 5. The CDR3 spans 15 residues. Germline CDR1 ENHRY, CDR2 SYGVKD.

A few counts support this clone. The chain employs TRBV7-2 and TRBJ1-5; D not resolved. Germline assignment: CDR1 SGHTA and CDR2 FQGNSA. With 0 bases removed from V and 9 bases from J, the gap between germline ends came to 15 bases. CDR3 length: 15 amino acids. The CDR3 DNA sequence: TGTGCCAGCAGCTTAGCGCTCGGGAGCCTTGGGCCCCAGCATTTT. Protein product: CASSLALGSLGPQHF. The variable domain in full, with the rest retrieved from reference TRBV7-2 and TRBJ1-5, is GAGVSQSPSNKVTEKGKDVELRCDPISGHTALYWYRQSLGQGLEFLIYFQGNSAPDKSGLPSDRFSAERTGGSVSTLTIQRTQQEDSAVYLCASSLALGSLGPQHFGDGTRLSIL.

The chain joins TRBV18 to TRBJ2-7, with D possibly TRBD2 on 5 matching bases. Per germline, CDR1 KGHSH and CDR2 LQKENI. V lost 3 bases to trimming and J lost 0 bases, with 12 bases between them. This CDR3 has 15 residues. The CDR3 coding sequence is TGTGCCAGCTCACCGACCGTGGGGAGCTCCTACGAGCAGTACTTC. Translating gives CASSPTVGSSYEQYF.

The chain combines TRBV9 with TRBJ1-2; TRBD1 agrees at 9 bases. The CDR3 is made up of 15 amino acids. The germline CDR1 and CDR2 sequences are SGDLS and YYNGEE. V trimming: 5 bases; J trimming: 8 bases; junction bases outside the gene matches: 13. CDR3 protein: CASRAGTGISQGYTF. The CDR3 nucleotides read TGTGCCAGCAGAGCCGGGACAGGGATTAGTCAGGGCTACACCTTC.

The chain is built from TRBV27 and TRBJ1-2, with 12 bases aligning to TRBD1. Germline trimming cut 0 bases from V and 8 bases from J; bases unmatched to any gene: 7. This CDR3 is built from 16 residues. Germline lookup yields CDR1 MNHEY and CDR2 SMNVEV (reference sequence). CDR3 sequence: CASSLSPGQGAGGYTF. DNA for the CDR3: TGTGCCAGCAGTTTATCACCGGGACAGGGGGCTGGCGGCTACACCTTC.

The V call is TRBV6-5, the J call TRBJ1-5; D is perhaps TRBD1 (5 bases). Trimming removed 6 bases from V and 1 base from J, with 10 bases in between. CDR3 length equals 14 residues. Germline CDR1 MNHEY, CDR2 SVGAGI. The DNA for the CDR3 is TGTGCCAGCAGGAACAGGTTAAGCAATCAGCCCCAGCATTTT. Its protein is CASRNRLSNQPQHF.

The chain recombines TRBV7-3 with TRBJ1-1, with D unresolved. The CDR3 runs to 14 residues. V lost 2 bases, J lost 0 bases, and 7 bases lay in between. Per germline, CDR1 SGHTA and CDR2 FQGTGA. This CDR3 is CASSLGQMNTEAFF. The CDR3, as DNA: TGTGCCAGCAGCTTAGGGCAGATGAACACTGAAGCTTTCTTT.

The chain employs TRBV28 and TRBJ2-1; 12 nucleotides agree with TRBD2. The CDR3 is made up of 15 amino acids. Germline CDR1 MDHEN, CDR2 SYDVKM. The trim removed 2 bases at V and 7 bases at J, leaving 3 bases unmatched. The CDR3 loop reads CASSLLTSGRNEQFF. The CDR3 DNA sequence: TGTGCCAGCAGTTTACTGACTAGCGGGAGAAATGAGCAGTTCTTC.

The V and J genes are TRBV2 and TRBJ2-7, with 7 nucleotides matching TRBD1. The CDR3 has 13 amino acids. Germline V gene lookup returns CDR1 SNHLY and CDR2 FYNNEI. V was pared by 6 bases and J by 3 bases, with 5 bases of the junction left unmatched. The CDR3 nucleotides read TGTGCCAGCAGATCGGGACAGCTCTACGAGCAGTACTTC. It is translated as CASRSGQLYEQYF.

The rearrangement uses TRBV13 and TRBJ2-5; 7 bases match TRBD1. The CDR3 extends over 14 amino acids. The germline V gene has CDR1 PRHDT and CDR2 FYEKMQ (reference sequence). After removal of 3 bases from V and 1 base from J, the junction contained 2 bases not matched to a gene. CDR3 amino acids: CASSLDRRQETQYF. For the CDR3, the DNA is TGTGCCAGCAGCTTGGACAGGCGCCAAGAGACCCAGTACTTC.

V and J are TRBV5-1 and TRBJ2-2; 7 bases are a match to TRBD1. The CDR3 is 16 residues long. V trimming: 0 bases; J trimming: 0 bases; junction bases outside the gene matches: 2. The germline CDR1 and CDR2 sequences are SGHRS and YFSETQ. CDR3 sequence reads: CASSLEGAANTGELFF. For the CDR3, the DNA is TGCGCCAGCAGCTTGGAGGGGGCCGCGAACACCGGGGAGCTGTTTTTT.